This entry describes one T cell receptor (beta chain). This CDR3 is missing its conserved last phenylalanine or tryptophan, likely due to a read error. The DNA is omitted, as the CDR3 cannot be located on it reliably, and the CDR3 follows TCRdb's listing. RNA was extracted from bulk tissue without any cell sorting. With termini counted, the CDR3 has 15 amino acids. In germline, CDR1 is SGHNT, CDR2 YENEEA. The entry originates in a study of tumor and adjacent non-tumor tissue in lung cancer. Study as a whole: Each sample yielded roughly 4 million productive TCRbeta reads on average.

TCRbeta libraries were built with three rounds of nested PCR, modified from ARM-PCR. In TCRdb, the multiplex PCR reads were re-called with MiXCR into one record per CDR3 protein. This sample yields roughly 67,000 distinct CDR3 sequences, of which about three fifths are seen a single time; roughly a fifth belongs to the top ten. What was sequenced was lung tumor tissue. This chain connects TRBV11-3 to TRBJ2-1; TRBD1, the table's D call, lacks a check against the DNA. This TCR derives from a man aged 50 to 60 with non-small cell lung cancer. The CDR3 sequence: CASSLAGQAVNEHFL.